The TCR beta chain under discussion was sequenced for a study of blood T cell repertoires in COVID-19 (dated by TCRdb to the early 2020s). Notes on the research overall: Samples from collaborators originated in the United States, Italy and Spain and spanned both the acute and convalescent phases of COVID-19. The repertoires were released in a freely available public database meant as a resource for research on the immune response to SARS-CoV-2. Sample metadata almost always included a de-identified subject ID, COVID-19 status, age in years and sex. Subjects who had been exposed to COVID-19, were actively infected with it, or had recovered from it provided the deeply sampled blood TCRbeta repertoires that made up the dataset. Where HLA class I and class II types were available, the types were taken from metadata supplied by the sample provider, not from assay-based typing. Samples were obtained from the ongoing ImmuneRACE study (first 160 participants) and from over 1,000 subjects provided by 6 global collaborators. The material from the prospective study consisted of cDNA or gDNA derived from T cells, B-cell-depleted T cells, or PBMCs. The study at large found these results: The quantity of clinical and demographic metadata differed by source and by participant and was supplied without curation.

Each collaborating institution followed its own protocols to collect whole blood in K2EDTA tubes. Collaborator samples were shipped for TCRbeta analysis as frozen whole blood, isolated PBMCs, or DNA extracted from either sample type. Worth noting for this clone: Its recognized antigen is unknown. There are no base qualities to consult, and no much larger clone falls within one base.

The immunoSEQ Assay, a bias-controlled multiplex PCR, was used to amplify TCRbeta CDR3 regions from genomic DNA. In the paper's pipeline: The number of nucleated cells in each sample was estimated from the amplification of reference gene primers within the assay. Sequence reads were collapsed and filtered to measure the absolute abundance of every unique TCRbeta CDR3 rearrangement. For each sample, productive Simpson clonality was calculated by taking the square root of Simpson's diversity index across productive rearrangements. TCRdb stores this immuneACCESS table with in-frame sequences only. Part of the clones is absent; in the studies checked, under half of the shortfall reflects unresolved V genes, and no reason is known for the rest. The V and J calls and clone size were taken over from that table, and D and trimming were inferred from the DNA. The table for this sample lists roughly 73,000 clones; roughly 89% of them were counted only once. The ten largest clones add up to approximately 8.9% of the sample.

The CDR3 contains 14 residues, cysteine and phenylalanine counted. Of all the DNA, just the CDR3 is kept, 42 bases in frame from base 1. The germline V gene gives CDR1 as LGHNT and CDR2 as FRNRAP. Trimmed from V: 5 bases; trimmed from J: 6 bases; junction bases lacking a gene match: 5. Material: peripheral blood. The sequence was collected from a man older than 75 with acute or convalescent COVID-19. In this chain, TRBV12-5 is recombined with TRBJ1-5, and 9 junctional nucleotides match TRBD1. This receptor has the CDR3 CASGLGQGSQPQHF. The nucleotide sequence reads TGTGCTAGTGGTCTCGGACAGGGGAGTCAGCCCCAGCATTTT.